A selection of T cell receptor beta chains follows, all from one sample in a study of PD-1 blockade in classical Hodgkin lymphoma. Clones were sequenced by immunoSEQ multiplex PCR, and TCRdb holds only the in-frame ones, with some missing. Here the sample spans about 13,000 clones, about four fifths being singletons. The sequences come from CD4+ T cells from blood, collected before the fourth cycle of nivolumab. The source of these receptors is a human donor with classical Hodgkin lymphoma. Both conserved end residues are part of each CDR3. The order of the fields is clone size, J gene, D gene, V gene, CDR3 protein, CDR3 DNA. D genes are given only for firm matches. Only part of the rows carry a size: once, few, many, or a class if the clone is expanded.

once | TRBJ1-6 | TRBD1 | TRBV7-9 | CASSTSQGQGGSPLHF | TGTGCCAGCAGCACCTCTCAGGGACAGGGGGGTTCACCCCTCCACTTT
NA | TRBJ2-7 | TRBD1 | TRBV14 | CASSRGQGKYEQYF | TGTGCCAGCAGCCGGGGACAGGGTAAATACGAGCAGTACTTC
NA | TRBJ1-1 | NA | TRBV11-2 | CASSLDVKAFF | TGTGCCAGCAGCTTAGACGTGAAAGCTTTCTTT
NA | TRBJ1-5 | NA | TRBV12-5 | CASGSMKNQPQHF | TGTGCTAGTGGTTCCATGAAGAATCAGCCCCAGCATTTT
NA | TRBJ2-4 | NA | TRBV10-3 | CAISEGLRAKNIQYF | TGTGCCATCAGTGAGGGACTTAGAGCCAAAAACATTCAGTACTTC
once | TRBJ1-4 | NA | TRBV28 | CASSLRGATNEKLFF | TGTGCCAGCAGTTTAAGGGGAGCAACTAATGAAAAACTGTTTTTT
NA | TRBJ1-6 | TRBD1 | TRBV19 | CASSIETSGRGLDSPLHF | TGTGCCAGTAGTATAGAGACTAGCGGCAGGGGGTTGGATTCACCCCTCCACTTT
NA | TRBJ2-3 | NA | TRBV11-2 | CASSPWSDTQYF | TGTGCCAGCAGCCCCTGGTCGGATACGCAGTATTTT
NA | TRBJ2-1 | NA | TRBV7-3 | CASSYRGSQYNEQFF | TGTGCCAGCAGCTATCGGGGATCCCAGTACAATGAGCAGTTCTTC
NA | TRBJ2-5 | NA | TRBV19 | CASRRGRGETQYF | TGTGCCAGTAGGCGGGGCCGAGGAGAGACCCAGTACTTC
NA | TRBJ2-2 | NA | TRBV7-9 | CASSLLFELGGELFF | TGTGCCAGCAGCTTACTCTTCGAACTCGGCGGGGAGCTGTTTTTT
NA | TRBJ1-5 | NA | TRBV7-2 | CASSVQGAYNQPQHF | TGTGCCAGCAGCGTACAGGGAGCTTACAATCAGCCCCAGCATTTT
NA | TRBJ2-3 | NA | TRBV6-5 | CASSSWGSSTDTQYF | TGTGCCAGCAGTTCATGGGGCTCTAGCACAGATACGCAGTATTTT
NA | TRBJ1-4 | NA | TRBV4-2 | CASSHPKQGFSEKLFF | TGTGCCAGCAGCCACCCTAAACAAGGATTTAGTGAAAAACTGTTTTTT
NA | TRBJ1-1 | NA | TRBV19 | CASSNLYRVSSGEAFF | TGTGCCAGTAGTAACCTTTACAGGGTCTCTTCAGGTGAAGCTTTCTTT
NA | TRBJ1-4 | NA | TRBV5-1 | CASSLVGQNEKLFF | TGCGCCAGCAGCTTGGTAGGCCAAAATGAAAAACTGTTTTTT
NA | TRBJ2-1 | TRBD2 | TRBV6-1 | CASSERRASGSYNEQFF | TGTGCCAGCAGTGAAAGGAGGGCTAGCGGGAGCTACAATGAGCAGTTCTTC
NA | TRBJ1-1 | TRBD1 | TRBV4-1 | CASSQRDSMNTEAFF | TGCGCCAGCAGCCAGCGGGACAGTATGAACACTGAAGCTTTCTTT
NA | TRBJ1-1 | NA | TRBV11-3 | CASRLGDPGRAFF | TGTGCCAGCAGGCTCGGGGACCCTGGGAGAGCTTTCTTT
NA | TRBJ1-1 | NA | TRBV10-3 | CANSWGGDTEAFF | TGTGCCAACTCCTGGGGAGGTGACACTGAAGCTTTCTTT
NA | TRBJ1-5 | NA | TRBV7-2 | CASSLVSGNQPQHF | TGTGCCAGCAGCTTAGTATCGGGGAATCAGCCCCAGCATTTT
NA | TRBJ1-1 | TRBD1 | TRBV5-1 | CASSPGQGARSTEAFF | TGCGCCAGCAGCCCGGGACAGGGGGCTCGGAGCACTGAAGCTTTCTTT
NA | TRBJ2-1 | NA | TRBV6-1 | CASSESLSRNEQFF | TGTGCCAGCAGTGAGTCCCTTTCCCGGAATGAGCAGTTCTTC
once | TRBJ2-2 | TRBD2 | TRBV7-9 | CASSPPGLAGNTGELFF | TGTGCCAGCAGCCCTCCGGGGCTAGCGGGGAACACCGGGGAGCTGTTTTTT
NA | TRBJ2-1 | TRBD2 | TRBV18 | CASSSTSGSEISYNEQFF | TGTGCCAGCTCATCGACTAGCGGGAGTGAGATCTCCTACAATGAGCAGTTCTTC
NA | TRBJ1-1 | NA | TRBV7-2 | CASSSQLNTEAFF | TGTGCCAGCAGCTCCCAGTTGAACACTGAAGCTTTCTTT
once | TRBJ1-2 | NA | TRBV30 | CAWSLTRGYGYTF | TGTGCCTGGAGTCTTACCCGAGGGTATGGCTACACCTTC
NA | TRBJ2-2 | NA | TRBV7-2 | CASSEVRTGELFF | TGTGCCAGCAGCGAAGTCCGCACCGGGGAGCTGTTTTTT
NA | TRBJ2-1 | NA | TRBV2 | CAGGIGGEQFF | TGTGCCGGGGGGATCGGGGGCGAGCAGTTCTTC
NA | TRBJ2-3 | NA | TRBV20-1 | CSEGGTDTQYF | TGCAGTGAAGGGGGGACAGATACGCAGTATTTT
NA | TRBJ2-1 | NA | TRBV5-4 | CASSLENSAANEQFF | TGTGCCAGCAGCTTGGAAAATAGCGCTGCCAATGAGCAGTTCTTC
NA | TRBJ2-7 | TRBD1 | TRBV28 | CASSSSGTGQYEQYF | TGTGCCAGCAGTTCCTCCGGGACAGGGCAATACGAGCAGTACTTC
NA | TRBJ2-7 | NA | TRBV7-8 | CASSLTHRIHRMSSYEQYF | TGTGCCAGCAGCTTAACCCACCGTATACACAGAATGAGCTCCTACGAGCAGTACTTC